The next 19 T cell receptor beta chains were all read from a single sample in a study of T cells in Graves' hyperthyroidism and ophthalmopathy (dated by TCRdb to the late 2010s). Receptor amplification or capture employed multiplex PCR. The data were produced on an Illumina HiSeq 2000. The TCR beta CDR3 regions were amplified from the RNA transcripts. A first-round RT-PCR of the TCR CDR3 used the HTBI primer set with the Qiagen OneStep RT-PCR kit. TCRdb trimmed public reads at Q25 via fastp, called clones via MiXCR and kept in-frame beta chains. Under each unique CDR3 protein, matching rows form one entry showing the most common genes and DNA. The sample contains around 300,000 distinct CDR3 sequences, about 13% of them found a single time. The top ten clonotypes cover 34% of the sample. The sequenced material came from blood. The receptors derive from a woman aged 40 to 55 with Graves' ophthalmopathy.

This clonotype was counted a few times. The rearrangement links TRBV5-1 to TRBJ1-6; D remains unclear. Trimming shortened V by 4 bases and J by 9 bases, and 14 bases separated the two germline ends. Germline V CDR1 and CDR2: SGHRS, YFSETQ. The CDR3 covers 14 residues. CDR3 sequence (DNA): TGCGCCAGCAGCCCGGACGGAACTGGTTCACCCCTCCACTTT. Protein product: CASSPDGTGSPLHF.

Comment on this clonotype: It may be a read error: a sequence one base away is much more abundant. The J gene is TRBJ1-1, the V gene TRBV3-1; no reliable D call. Deletions cut 3 bases from V and 0 bases from J, with 8 bases between. Germline V gene data show CDR1 as LGHDT and CDR2 as YNNKEL (reference sequence). CDR3 size: 14 residues. Here the CDR3 reads CASSHWTVNTEAFF. The DNA for the CDR3 is TGTGCCAGCAGCCACTGGACGGTGAACACTGAAGCTTTCTTT.

This clonotype has only a few counts. This rearrangement joins TRBV5-6 to TRBJ2-7; 9 bases fit TRBD2. The CDR3 is 15 amino acids. In germline, CDR1 is SGHDT, CDR2 YYEEEE. Trimming at V came to 2 bases and at J to 3 bases, leaving 6 bases not matched to a gene. CDR3 loop: CASSFGSGSFYEQYF. For the CDR3, the DNA is TGTGCCAGCAGCTTCGGTAGCGGGAGTTTCTACGAGCAGTACTTC.

This clonotype appeared many times. The V call is TRBV27, the J call TRBJ1-1; D remains unclear. Between the trimmed V and J ends, which lost 6 bases and 1 base, there was a span of 9 bases. The V gene's germline CDR1 is MNHEY and CDR2 SMNVEV (reference sequence). This CDR3 contains 13 residues. This chain's CDR3 is CASRKGENTEAFF. CDR3 DNA: TGTGCCAGCAGAAAGGGCGAGAACACTGAAGCTTTCTTT.

This clonotype came up a few times. The V call is TRBV20-1, the J call TRBJ2-2, with D perhaps TRBD1 (6 bases). Germline loops: CDR1 DFQATT, CDR2 SNEGSKA (reference sequence). The V end lost 1 base, the J end lost 6 bases, and 9 bases lay between the germline ends. This CDR3 contains 13 residues. Here the CDR3 reads CSARAGTPGELFF. The CDR3 DNA reads as TGCAGTGCTAGAGCGGGGACACCCGGGGAGCTGTTTTTT.

The chain uses TRBV28 and TRBJ2-7, with TRBD1 identical over 9 bases. The V gene's germline CDR1 is MDHEN and CDR2 SYDVKM. CDR3 length: 15 residues. Trimming took 4 bases from V and 5 from J; bases not matched to a gene: 9. DNA for the CDR3: TGTGCCAGCAGTTCACCCGCCACAGGGGGCAACGAGCAGTACTTC. Protein product: CASSSPATGGNEQYF.

This clonotype showed up many times. The chain carries TRBV11-3 and TRBJ2-1, with D possibly TRBD2 on 6 matching bases. Germline loops: CDR1 SGHNT, CDR2 YENEEA. CDR3 length: 13 residues. The ends were cut back, 5 bases at V and 7 bases at J, with 12 bases in the middle. The CDR3, as DNA: TGTGCCAGCAGCCCGACTAGGGCTAATGAGCAGTTCTTC. This translates into CASSPTRANEQFF.

The gene calls are TRBV10-1 and TRBJ2-1, with 11 bases identical to TRBD2. V shed 2 bases, J shed 4 bases, and the junction held 7 bases outside the gene matches. The CDR3 is 17 amino acids. Germline assignment: CDR1 WNHNN and CDR2 SYGVQD (reference sequence). The CDR3 DNA follows: TGCGCCAGCAGTGAGGGGCAACTAGCGGGGGAGTACAATGAGCAGTTCTTC. Translating it yields CASSEGQLAGEYNEQFF.

This clonotype was counted at least ten times. An end of the junction does not agree with germline; a read error may underlie this. This chain joins TRBV7-7 and TRBJ1-1, with D hard to call. The CDR3 totals 13 residues. The germline V gene encodes CDR1 SSHAT and CDR2 FNYEAQ (reference sequence). Here the CDR3 DNA reads TGTGCTAGCAGCACAACAGTGAACACTGAAGCTTTCTTT. Protein product: CASSTTVNTEAFF.

The chain carries TRBV20-1 and TRBJ2-7, with 8 bases fitting TRBD2. The CDR3 runs 16 residues. The germline V gene encodes CDR1 DFQATT and CDR2 SNEGSKA (reference sequence). The junction had 14 bases not matched to a gene; V was cut back by 3 bases and J by 4 bases. The CDR3 spells CSASRGGPGTKYEQYF. In DNA, the CDR3 is TGCAGTGCTAGCCGGGGGGGTCCCGGGACAAAGTACGAGCAGTACTTC.

This clonotype was seen ten or more times. The rearrangement joins TRBV20-1 to TRBJ2-1; the match to TRBD2 covers 11 bases. Germline-derived CDR1 and CDR2 are DFQATT and SNEGSKA (reference sequence). The CDR3 is 15 residues long. V trimming: 5 bases; J trimming: 8 bases; junction bases outside the gene matches: 11. Written as DNA, the CDR3 is TGCAGTGCTTTAAGACTAGCGGGACTACCCCATGAGCAGTTCTTC. It translates to CSALRLAGLPHEQFF.

The chain carries TRBV28 and TRBJ1-3, with a possible D match to TRBD1 (6 bases). The CDR3 totals 14 residues. Germline V gives CDR1 MDHEN, CDR2 SYDVKM. V shed 6 bases and J shed 4 bases, with 13 bases lying between them. This chain's CDR3 is CASRPDRSGNTIYF. The CDR3 nucleotides are TGTGCCAGCAGGCCAGACAGGTCCGGAAACACCATATATTTT.

This clonotype was seen repeatedly, ten times or more. This chain connects TRBV12-3 or TRBV12-4 to TRBJ2-5, with 7 bases aligning to TRBD2. This CDR3 region has 13 residues. Unmatched junction bases numbered 2, after V lost 5 bases and J lost 2 bases. The chain's CDR3 is CASSRDYQETQYF. In DNA form, the CDR3 reads TGTGCCAGCAGTCGGGACTATCAAGAGACCCAGTACTTC.

This chain links TRBV18 with TRBJ2-3; D remains ambiguous. Between the trimmed V and J ends, which lost 1 base and 4 bases, there was a span of 12 bases. The CDR3 has 15 amino acids. In germline, CDR1 is KGHSH, CDR2 LQKENI. The CDR3 DNA reads TGTGCCAGCTCACCACAGGGATCCGCTGCAGATACGCAGTATTTT. This codes for CASSPQGSAADTQYF.

This clonotype was counted at least ten times. This rearrangement joins TRBV14 to TRBJ1-5; D may be TRBD1 (5 bases). CDR3 length equals 17 residues. V gave up 4 bases and J gave up 0 bases, with 16 bases separating them. Looked up from germline, CDR1 is SGHDN and CDR2 is FVKESK. CDR3 loop: CASSPQGARFSNQPQHF. Written as DNA, the CDR3 is TGTGCCAGCAGCCCGCAAGGGGCCAGGTTTAGCAATCAGCCCCAGCATTTT.

This clonotype came up a few times. The chain employs TRBV28 and TRBJ2-2; 7 bases agree with TRBD1. The length of the CDR3 is 17 residues. V lost 3 bases to trimming and J lost 4 bases; unmatched junction nucleotides: 11. Per the germline V gene, CDR1 is MDHEN and CDR2 is SYDVKM. DNA of the CDR3: TGTGCCAGCAGTTTTAGACTACAGGGGCGGTTCACCGGGGAGCTGTTTTTT. It specifies CASSFRLQGRFTGELFF.

This clonotype was counted ten times or more. The chain employs TRBV6-5 and TRBJ2-3, with 10 nucleotides matching TRBD2. Germline loops: CDR1 MNHEY, CDR2 SVGAGI. The CDR3 length is 17 residues. V trimming: 0 bases; J trimming: 7 bases; junction bases outside the gene matches: 10. The CDR3 DNA follows: TGTGCCAGCAGTTACTCGAAGGTCGGACTAGCGGCTAATACGCAGTATTTT. Translating it yields CASSYSKVGLAANTQYF.

A remark on this clonotype: A clone one base away is much larger, so this may be a read error. This chain joins TRBV5-8 and TRBJ2-1; 10 bases align to TRBD2. The DNA end is more similar to TRBJ2-7, so the J call may be wrong. The germline V gene encodes CDR1 SGHTS and CDR2 YDEGEE. CDR3 length: 15 amino acids. The CDR3 spells CASSLAGGPFNEQYF. In DNA form, the CDR3 reads TGTGCCAGCAGCTTAGCGGGGGGGCCTTTCAATGAGCAGTACTTC.

This clonotype was found a few times. The rearrangement joins TRBV6-1 to TRBJ2-2; 7 positions agree with TRBD2. This CDR3 is built from 12 residues. Germline V gives CDR1 MNHNS, CDR2 SASEGT. V lost 7 bases, J lost 7 bases, and 3 bases stayed unmatched. CDR3 region: CASNGEGGELFF. The CDR3 DNA is TGTGCCAGCAACGGGGAGGGCGGGGAGCTGTTTTTT.